Below, 2 T cell receptor beta chains from the same sample are listed, as sequenced in a study of identifying expanded T cells in peripheral blood. Profiled with immunoSEQ multiplex PCR; TCRdb holds only in-frame clones, not every one. The sample consists of about 100,000 clones, approximately 89% of them appearing once. Sequences were obtained from blood. The source of these receptors is a person between 18 and 69 years old in good health.

The chain employs TRBV9 and TRBJ1-6, with D unresolved. V dropped 5 bases and J dropped 7 bases, with 10 bases sitting between them. The CDR3 length is 13 residues. CDR1 and CDR2 (germline): SGDLS, YYNGEE. The CDR3 region is CASSPLGNSPLHF. As DNA, the CDR3 is TGTGCCAGCAGTCCCCTAGGAAATTCACCCCTCCACTTT.

CDR3 amino acids: CASSVDRTAGETQYF. CDR3 DNA: TGTGCCAGCAGTGTAGACAGGACCGCGGGAGAGACCCAGTACTTC. The genes are TRBV2 and TRBJ2-5, with D possibly TRBD1 on 6 matching bases. The CDR3 runs to 15 residues. The germline V gene encodes CDR1 SNHLY and CDR2 FYNNEI. V was pared by 4 bases and J by 4 bases, with 16 bases between.